The rows below give T cell receptor beta chains drawn from one sample of a study of T cell responses to AZD1222 COVID-19 vaccine. TCRdb's table, derived via immunoSEQ multiplex PCR, lists solely in-frame clones and lacks some. The repertoire holds roughly 100,000 clones, roughly 91% seen once, with 45% in the top ten. Material: peripheral blood, obtained on day 0 of AZD1222 vaccination. Receptors were obtained from an adult in good health. The CDR3 runs from the conserved cysteine through the conserved F or W. Fields, in order: clone size, J gene, V gene, D gene, CDR3 protein, CDR3 DNA. A D gene is named only where the DNA matches it firmly. Clone size is not always given. Where it is, it says once, few, many or a class for expanded clones.

. | TRBJ1-2 | TRBV28 | TRBD1 | CASSFGQERYGYTF | TGTGCCAGCAGTTTCGGACAGGAACGCTATGGCTACACCTTC
once | TRBJ2-5 | TRBV4-1 | TRBD1 | CASSRTPHRGTSQETQYF | TGCGCCAGCAGCCGGACCCCACACAGGGGGACCTCCCAAGAGACCCAGTACTTC
. | TRBJ1-2 | TRBV15 | . | CATSQRAYGYTF | TGTGCCACCAGCCAACGAGCCTATGGCTACACCTTC
. | TRBJ2-2 | TRBV10-3 | . | CAIRPSGEVGELFF | TGTGCCATCAGGCCCTCGGGGGAGGTCGGGGAGCTGTTTTTT
. | TRBJ1-5 | TRBV6-1 | TRBD1 | CASSGQGAAQYSNQPQHF | TGTGCCAGCAGTGGGCAGGGGGCAGCCCAGTATAGCAATCAGCCCCAGCATTTT
. | TRBJ2-3 | TRBV9 | TRBD2 | CASSPALRTSLPDTQYF | TGTGCCAGCAGCCCGGCCCTGAGGACTAGTCTCCCAGATACGCAGTATTTT
. | TRBJ1-1 | TRBV5-1 | . | CASGLTGYMVEAFF | TGCGCCAGCGGTCTTACAGGCTACATGGTTGAAGCTTTCTTT
. | TRBJ1-4 | TRBV6-5 | TRBD1 | CASSPAGTGIEKLFF | TGTGCCAGCAGCCCGGCCGGGACAGGGATAGAAAAACTGTTTTTT
. | TRBJ1-2 | TRBV6-5 | . | CASMRDGITNYGYTF | TGTGCCAGCATGAGGGACGGTATAACTAACTATGGCTACACCTTC
. | TRBJ1-2 | TRBV11-3 | . | CASSRDGDYYGYTF | TGTGCCAGCAGCCGGGACGGCGATTACTATGGCTACACCTTC
once | TRBJ2-5 | TRBV9 | TRBD2 | CASSVDGSGRGETQYF | TGTGCCAGCAGCGTAGACGGTAGCGGGCGGGGGGAGACCCAGTACTTC
. | TRBJ1-5 | TRBV6-5 | . | CASSHNQPQHF | TGTGCCAGCAGCCACAATCAGCCCCAGCATTTT
. | TRBJ2-2 | TRBV15 | TRBD1 | CATSRVWDRRPGELFF | TGTGCCACCAGCAGAGTTTGGGACAGGAGACCCGGGGAGCTGTTTTTT
once | TRBJ2-3 | TRBV25-1 | . | CASSEAGTAAADTQYF | TGTGCCAGCAGTGAAGCGGGCACCGCAGCTGCGGATACGCAGTATTTT
. | TRBJ1-1 | TRBV7-8 | TRBD1 | CASSQMGQGGTVFF | TGTGCCAGCAGCCAGATGGGACAGGGGGGAACTGTTTTCTTT
. | TRBJ2-7 | TRBV6-5 | TRBD1 | CASTLGQGGSEQYF | TGTGCCAGCACCTTGGGACAGGGAGGAAGCGAGCAGTACTTC
few | TRBJ2-7 | TRBV28 | . | CASGKRDLNGYF | TGTGCCAGCGGCAAAAGGGACCTTAACGGATACTTC
. | TRBJ2-1 | TRBV6-2/TRBV6-3 | TRBD2 | CASSYEGLAGGGQFF | TGTGCCAGCAGTTACGAGGGACTAGCGGGAGGGGGGCAGTTCTTC
. | TRBJ2-6 | TRBV28 | . | CASSSGGSGANVLTF | TGTGCCAGCAGTTCTGGGGGCTCTGGGGCCAACGTCCTGACTTTC
. | TRBJ2-1 | TRBV5-1 | . | CASSLDALAYNEQFF | TGCGCCAGCAGCTTGGATGCTCTCGCCTACAATGAGCAGTTCTTC
. | TRBJ1-3 | TRBV7-2 | . | CASSPGSGNTIYF | TGTGCCAGCAGCCCCGGCTCTGGAAACACCATATATTTT
. | TRBJ1-2 | TRBV28 | . | CASSTGRRNGYTF | TGTGCCAGCAGTACCGGTAGACGCAATGGCTACACCTTC
. | TRBJ2-7 | TRBV27 | . | CASSLSPINEQYF | TGTGCCAGCAGTTTATCCCCGATAAACGAGCAGTACTTC
. | TRBJ2-7 | TRBV29-1 | TRBD1 | CSVAAGGFYEQYF | TGCAGCGTGGCGGCAGGGGGATTTTACGAGCAGTACTTC
. | TRBJ1-2 | TRBV6-5 | . | CASSYLQGKGYTF | TGTGCCAGCAGTTACCTCCAGGGAAAGGGCTACACCTTC
. | TRBJ1-2 | TRBV4-1 | TRBD1 | CASSQTGLAYGYTF | TGCGCCAGCAGCCAGACAGGGTTGGCCTATGGCTACACCTTC
. | TRBJ2-2 | TRBV7-3 | . | CASSIRGGELFF | TGTGCCAGCAGCATACGGGGCGGGGAGCTGTTTTTT
few | TRBJ2-7 | TRBV3-1/TRBV3-2 | . | CASSQGGRNEQYF | TGTGCCAGCAGCCAAGGGGGAAGGAACGAGCAGTACTTC
. | TRBJ1-5 | TRBV19 | . | CASHRDGLNQPQHF | TGTGCCAGCCACAGGGACGGCCTCAATCAGCCCCAGCATTTT
. | TRBJ2-3 | TRBV7-3 | TRBD2 | CASSLSGTSSTQYF | TGTGCCAGCAGCCTTAGCGGGACCTCGAGTACGCAGTATTTT
. | TRBJ1-3 | TRBV7-2 | . | CASSLASGVRNTIYF | TGTGCCAGCAGCTTAGCCTCCGGGGTCAGAAACACCATATATTTT
. | TRBJ2-5 | TRBV30 | . | CAWGGSAQETQYF | TGTGCCTGGGGAGGGAGCGCGCAAGAGACCCAGTACTTC
. | TRBJ2-1 | TRBV10-3 | TRBD2 | CAISDPPGLAGVPTFF | TGTGCCATCAGTGACCCACCGGGACTAGCGGGAGTCCCGACGTTCTTC
. | TRBJ2-7 | TRBV4-1 | TRBD2 | CASSPGLAGNIYEQYF | TGCGCCAGCAGCCCGGGACTAGCGGGAAATATCTACGAGCAGTACTTC
. | TRBJ2-7 | TRBV19 | . | CASSMGVTYEQYF | TGTGCCAGTAGTATGGGGGTCACCTACGAGCAGTACTTC
. | TRBJ1-1 | TRBV18 | . | CASSLSRSGGISEAFF | TGTGCCAGCTCACTATCCCGGAGTGGGGGCATCTCTGAAGCTTTCTTT